Following are 10 T cell receptor beta chains from one sample sequenced in a study of shared clonotypes between healthy human individuals. TCRdb's copy holds only in-frame clones and misses some; the assay was immunoSEQ multiplex PCR. The data show roughly 2.1 million clones, roughly 91% seen once. Naive CD8 cells lacked CD45RO, underwent positive selection for CCR7 and left out terminally differentiated effector memory CD45RA+ cells. The specimen was naive CD8+ T cells from PBMCs. These receptors came from a man aged 18 to 30 in good health. Some clones in this sample may be carry-over from other donors' samples.

The chain employs TRBV5-1 and TRBJ1-3; D might be TRBD1 (5 bases). CDR1 and CDR2 (germline): SGHRS, YFSETQ. The V end was cut by 3 bases, the J end by 4 bases, with 14 bases between. The CDR3 has 15 amino acids. For the CDR3, the DNA is TGCGCCAGCAGCTCCCAGCCCCGGGACGGAAACACCATATATTTT. Translation: CASSSQPRDGNTIYF. Complete variable domain (other parts from reference TRBV5-1 and TRBJ1-3): KAGVTQTPRYLIKTRGQQVTLSCSPISGHRSVSWYQQTPGQGLQFLFEYFSETQRNKGNFPGRFSGRQFSNSRSEMNVSTLELGDSALYLCASSSQPRDGNTIYFGEGSWLTVV.

Turning to this clone: This sample also contains other DNA sequences that code for the same CDR3. The chain recombines TRBV19 with TRBJ2-7, with 10 bases aligning to TRBD1. This CDR3 contains 14 residues. J gave up 7 bases and V 3 bases, and 6 bases lay outside the gene matches. Germline V lookup: CDR1 LNHDA, CDR2 SQIVND (reference sequence). CDR3 protein: CASSIGTGVYEQYF. CDR3 DNA: TGTGCCAGTAGTATCGGGACAGGGGTATATGAGCAGTACTTC.

The V gene is TRBV5-4, the J gene TRBJ1-2; TRBD1 matches 7 bases. This CDR3 contains 15 residues. V was clipped by 1 base and J by 8 bases; unmatched bases: 11. Germline loops: CDR1 SGHNT, CDR2 YYREEE (reference sequence). The CDR3 nucleotides are TGTGCCAGCAGCTTGAGGCTCGACAGGGACCACGGCTACACCTTC. It codes for CASSLRLDRDHGYTF.

The gene calls are TRBV5-4 and TRBJ2-2; tentative D call: TRBD1 (5 bases). The germline V gene encodes CDR1 SGHNT and CDR2 YYREEE (reference sequence). The CDR3 is 13 amino acids. V lost 4 bases and J lost 8, with 12 bases in between. The CDR3 is CASSRGDTGELFF. The CDR3 DNA sequence: TGTGCCAGCAGCAGGGGTGATACAGGGGAGCTGTTTTTT.

The rearrangement uses TRBV27 and TRBJ2-4; D perhaps matches TRBD2 (6 bases). The germline V gene has CDR1 MNHEY and CDR2 SMNVEV (reference sequence). V gave up 5 bases and J gave up 5 bases, with 10 bases separating them. The CDR3 runs 13 residues. CDR3 DNA sequence: TGTGCCAGCAGTGCACCGGGGGAAAACATTCAGTACTTC. Encoded protein: CASSAPGENIQYF.

The CDR3: CAWSVDSTQPQHF. DNA for the CDR3: TGTGCCTGGAGTGTAGACTCCACTCAGCCCCAGCATTTT. V and J are TRBV30 and TRBJ1-5; D is uncertain. The CDR3 sequence is 13 residues long. Germline V gives CDR1 GTSNPN, CDR2 SVGIG (reference sequence). V was shortened by 0 bases and J by 6 bases, with 9 bases between the two germline ends.

The chain uses TRBV4-2 and TRBJ2-7; D is unclear. The CDR3 is 14 amino acids. Germline V gives CDR1 LGHNA, CDR2 YNFKEQ. The ends were cut back, 0 bases at V and 3 bases at J, with 9 bases in the middle. CDR3 DNA sequence: TGTGCCAGCAGCCAAGAAGCTCGGTTCTACGAGCAGTACTTC. Its protein product is CASSQEARFYEQYF.

The gene calls are TRBV7-9 and TRBJ2-7, with D perhaps being TRBD1 or TRBD2 (5 bases each). Trimming left V 7 bases short and J 1 base short, with 14 bases between. This CDR3 spans 14 amino acids. In germline, CDR1 is SEHNR, CDR2 FQNEAQ (reference sequence). The CDR3 nucleotides are TGTGCCAGCATCCCATCGGGACCTTCCTACGAGCAGTACTTC. Protein product: CASIPSGPSYEQYF.

V and J are TRBV29-1 and TRBJ2-1; the D gene could be TRBD1 or TRBD2 (5 bases each). Trimming took off 6 bases at V and 14 bases at J, with 14 bases between the two ends. The germline gives CDR1 SQVTM, CDR2 ANQGSEA. CDR3 length: 10 amino acids. CDR3: CSVGTAGEFF. CDR3 bases: TGCAGCGTGGGGACGGCGGGCGAGTTCTTC.

The chain couples TRBV9 to TRBJ2-7; D possibly corresponds to TRBD2 (5 bases). The V gene lost 4 bases and the J gene lost 6 bases, with 17 bases spanning the gap. The CDR3 consists of 14 residues. Germline V CDR1 and CDR2: SGDLS, YYNGEE. The CDR3 loop is CASSPEGGGIEQYF. As DNA, the CDR3 is TGTGCCAGCAGCCCTGAGGGTGGCGGTATCGAGCAGTACTTC.